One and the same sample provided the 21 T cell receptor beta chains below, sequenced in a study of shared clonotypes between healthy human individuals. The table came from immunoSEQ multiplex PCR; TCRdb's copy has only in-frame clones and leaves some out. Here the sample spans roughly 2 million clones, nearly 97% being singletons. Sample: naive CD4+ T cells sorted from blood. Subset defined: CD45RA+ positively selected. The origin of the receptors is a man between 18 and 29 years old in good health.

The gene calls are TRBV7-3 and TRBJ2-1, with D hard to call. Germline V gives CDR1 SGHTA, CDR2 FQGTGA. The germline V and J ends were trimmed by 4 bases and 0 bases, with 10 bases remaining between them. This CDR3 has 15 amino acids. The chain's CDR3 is CASSYDGPSYNEQFF. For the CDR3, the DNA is TGTGCCAGCAGCTACGACGGACCCTCCTACAATGAGCAGTTCTTC.

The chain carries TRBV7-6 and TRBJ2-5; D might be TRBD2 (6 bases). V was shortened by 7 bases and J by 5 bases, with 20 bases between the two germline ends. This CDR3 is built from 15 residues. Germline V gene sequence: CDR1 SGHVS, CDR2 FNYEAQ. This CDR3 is CASTISAGRVETQYF. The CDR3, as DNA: TGTGCCAGCACCATCTCCGCGGGACGGGTTGAGACCCAGTACTTC.

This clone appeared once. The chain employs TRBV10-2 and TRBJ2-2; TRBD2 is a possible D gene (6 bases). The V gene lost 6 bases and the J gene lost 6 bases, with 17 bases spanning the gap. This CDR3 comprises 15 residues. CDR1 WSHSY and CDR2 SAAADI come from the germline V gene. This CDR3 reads CASSPGTTGAGELFF. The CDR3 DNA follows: TGCGCCAGCAGCCCGGGGACCACGGGAGCCGGGGAGCTGTTTTTT.

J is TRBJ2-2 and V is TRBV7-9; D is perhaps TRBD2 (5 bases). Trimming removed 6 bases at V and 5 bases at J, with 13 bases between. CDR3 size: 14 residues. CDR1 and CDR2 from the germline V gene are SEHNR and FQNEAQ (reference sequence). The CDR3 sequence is CASRPKDLTGELFF. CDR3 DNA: TGTGCCAGCAGACCTAAGGACTTAACCGGGGAGCTGTTTTTT.

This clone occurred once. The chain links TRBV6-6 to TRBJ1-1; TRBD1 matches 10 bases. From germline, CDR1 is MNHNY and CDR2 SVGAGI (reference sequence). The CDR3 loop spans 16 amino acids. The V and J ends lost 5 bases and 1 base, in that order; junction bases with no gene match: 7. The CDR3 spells CASSRGTGVWNTEAFF. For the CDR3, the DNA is TGTGCCAGCAGTAGGGGGACAGGGGTCTGGAACACTGAAGCTTTCTTT.

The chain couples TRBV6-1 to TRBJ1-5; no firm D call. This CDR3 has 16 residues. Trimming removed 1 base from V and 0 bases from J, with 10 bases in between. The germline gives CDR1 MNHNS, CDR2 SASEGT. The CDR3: CASSEVSTDSNQPQHF. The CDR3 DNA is TGTGCCAGCAGTGAAGTATCCACGGATAGCAATCAGCCCCAGCATTTT.

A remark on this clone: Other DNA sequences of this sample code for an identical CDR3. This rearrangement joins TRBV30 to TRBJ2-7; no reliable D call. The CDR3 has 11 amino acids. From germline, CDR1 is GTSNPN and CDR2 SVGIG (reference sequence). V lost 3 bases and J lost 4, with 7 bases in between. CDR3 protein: CAWRREYEQYF. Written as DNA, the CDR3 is TGTGCCTGGAGGCGCGAATACGAGCAGTACTTC.

The CDR3: CASSPPSPTGNLRGYTF. The DNA for the CDR3 is TGTGCCAGCTCACCACCGTCCCCCACAGGGAATCTTCGTGGCTACACCTTC. The chain is built from TRBV18 and TRBJ1-2, with a possible D match to TRBD1 (6 bases). V was pared by 0 bases and J by 7 bases, with 21 bases between. The CDR3 sequence is 17 residues long. CDR1 and CDR2 from the germline V gene are KGHSH and LQKENI.

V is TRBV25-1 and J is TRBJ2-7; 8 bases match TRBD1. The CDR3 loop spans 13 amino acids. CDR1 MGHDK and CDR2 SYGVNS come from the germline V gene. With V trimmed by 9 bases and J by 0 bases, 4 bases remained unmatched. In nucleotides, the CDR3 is TGTGCCAGGGGGGGACAGGACTCCTACGAGCAGTACTTC. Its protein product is CARGGQDSYEQYF.

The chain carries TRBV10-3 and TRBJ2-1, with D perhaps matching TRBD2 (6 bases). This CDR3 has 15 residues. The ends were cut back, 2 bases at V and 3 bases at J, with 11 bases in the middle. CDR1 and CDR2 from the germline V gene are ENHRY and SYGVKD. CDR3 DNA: TGTGCCATCAGTGAGCCCCGACTAGACTACAATGAGCAGTTCTTC. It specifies CAISEPRLDYNEQFF.

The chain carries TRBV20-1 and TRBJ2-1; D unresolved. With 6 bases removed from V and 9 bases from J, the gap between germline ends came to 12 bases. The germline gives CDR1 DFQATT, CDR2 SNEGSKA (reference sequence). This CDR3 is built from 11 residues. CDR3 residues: CSAPRPTEQFF. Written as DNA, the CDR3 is TGCAGTGCGCCTCGGCCCACTGAGCAGTTCTTC.

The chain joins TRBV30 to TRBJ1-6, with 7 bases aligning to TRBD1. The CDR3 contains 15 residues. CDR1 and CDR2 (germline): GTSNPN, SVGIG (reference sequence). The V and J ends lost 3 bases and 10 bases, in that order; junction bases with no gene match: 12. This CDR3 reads CAWSGEGAGWSPLHF. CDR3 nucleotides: TGTGCCTGGAGCGGGGAGGGGGCCGGATGGTCACCCCTCCACTTT.

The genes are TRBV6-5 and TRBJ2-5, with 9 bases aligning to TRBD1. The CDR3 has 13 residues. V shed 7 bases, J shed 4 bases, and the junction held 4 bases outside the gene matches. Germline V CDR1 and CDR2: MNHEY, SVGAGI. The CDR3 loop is CASTSQGAETQYF. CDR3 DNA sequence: TGTGCCAGCACCTCACAGGGGGCAGAGACCCAGTACTTC.

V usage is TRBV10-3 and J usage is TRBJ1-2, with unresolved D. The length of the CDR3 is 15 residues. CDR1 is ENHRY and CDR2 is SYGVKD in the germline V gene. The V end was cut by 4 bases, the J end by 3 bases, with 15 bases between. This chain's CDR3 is CAISGAQASYYGYTF. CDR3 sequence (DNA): TGTGCCATCAGTGGGGCGCAAGCGTCATACTATGGCTACACCTTC.

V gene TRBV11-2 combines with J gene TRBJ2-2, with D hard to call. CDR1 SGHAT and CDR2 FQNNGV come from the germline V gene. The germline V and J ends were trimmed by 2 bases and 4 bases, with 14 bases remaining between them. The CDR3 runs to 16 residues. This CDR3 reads CASSLSLLMSTGELFF. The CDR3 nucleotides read TGTGCCAGCAGCTTAAGTCTCCTAATGAGCACCGGGGAGCTGTTTTTT.

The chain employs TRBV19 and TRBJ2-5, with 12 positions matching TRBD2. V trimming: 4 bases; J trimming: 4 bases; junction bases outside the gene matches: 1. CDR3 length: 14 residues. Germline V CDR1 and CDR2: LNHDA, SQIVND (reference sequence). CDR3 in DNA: TGTGCCAGTAGTACGACTAGCGGGGGAGAGACCCAGTACTTC. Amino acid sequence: CASSTTSGGETQYF.

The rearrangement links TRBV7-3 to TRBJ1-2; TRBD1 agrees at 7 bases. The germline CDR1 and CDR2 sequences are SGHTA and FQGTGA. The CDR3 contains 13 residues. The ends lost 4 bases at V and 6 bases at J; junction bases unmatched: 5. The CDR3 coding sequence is TGTGCCAGCAGCTCTACCGACAGGGATGGCTACACCTTC. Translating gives CASSSTDRDGYTF.

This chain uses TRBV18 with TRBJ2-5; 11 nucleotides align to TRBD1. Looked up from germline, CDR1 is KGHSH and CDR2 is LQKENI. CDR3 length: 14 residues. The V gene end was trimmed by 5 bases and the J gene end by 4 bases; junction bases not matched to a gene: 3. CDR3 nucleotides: TGTGCCAGCTCAACCGGGACAGGGGGAGAGACCCAGTACTTC. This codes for CASSTGTGGETQYF.

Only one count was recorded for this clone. This chain's CDR3 is CAISGAGVNYEQYF. In DNA, the CDR3 is TGTGCCATCAGTGGGGCAGGGGTGAACTACGAGCAGTACTTC. The rearrangement uses TRBV10-3 and TRBJ2-7; TRBD1 might be the D (6 bases). This CDR3 comprises 14 residues. Between the trimmed V and J ends, which lost 4 bases and 3 bases, there was a span of 13 bases. Germline loops: CDR1 ENHRY, CDR2 SYGVKD.

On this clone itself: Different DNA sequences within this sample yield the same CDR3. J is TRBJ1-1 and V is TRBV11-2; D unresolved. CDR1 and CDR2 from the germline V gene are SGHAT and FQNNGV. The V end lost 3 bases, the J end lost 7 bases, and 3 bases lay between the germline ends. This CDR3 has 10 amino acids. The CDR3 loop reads CASSLVEAFF. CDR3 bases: TGTGCCAGCAGCTTGGTTGAAGCTTTCTTT. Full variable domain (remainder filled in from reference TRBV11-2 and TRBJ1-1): EAGVAQSPRYKIIEKRQSVAFWCNPISGHATLYWYQQILGQGPKLLIQFQNNGVVDDSQLPKDRFSAERLKGVDSTLKIQPAKLEDSAVYLCASSLVEAFFGQGTRLTVV.

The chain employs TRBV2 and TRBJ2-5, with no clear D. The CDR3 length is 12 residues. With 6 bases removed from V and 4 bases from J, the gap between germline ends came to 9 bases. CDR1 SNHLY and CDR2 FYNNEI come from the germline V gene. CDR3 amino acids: CASSLPPETQYF. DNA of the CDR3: TGTGCCAGCAGCCTTCCGCCAGAGACCCAGTACTTC. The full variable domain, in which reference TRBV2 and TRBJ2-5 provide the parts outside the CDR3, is EPEVTQTPSHQVTQMGQEVILRCVPISNHLYFYWYRQILGQKVEFLVSFYNNEISEKSEIFDDQFSVERPDGSNFTLKIRSTKLEDSAMYFCASSLPPETQYFGPGTRLLVL.